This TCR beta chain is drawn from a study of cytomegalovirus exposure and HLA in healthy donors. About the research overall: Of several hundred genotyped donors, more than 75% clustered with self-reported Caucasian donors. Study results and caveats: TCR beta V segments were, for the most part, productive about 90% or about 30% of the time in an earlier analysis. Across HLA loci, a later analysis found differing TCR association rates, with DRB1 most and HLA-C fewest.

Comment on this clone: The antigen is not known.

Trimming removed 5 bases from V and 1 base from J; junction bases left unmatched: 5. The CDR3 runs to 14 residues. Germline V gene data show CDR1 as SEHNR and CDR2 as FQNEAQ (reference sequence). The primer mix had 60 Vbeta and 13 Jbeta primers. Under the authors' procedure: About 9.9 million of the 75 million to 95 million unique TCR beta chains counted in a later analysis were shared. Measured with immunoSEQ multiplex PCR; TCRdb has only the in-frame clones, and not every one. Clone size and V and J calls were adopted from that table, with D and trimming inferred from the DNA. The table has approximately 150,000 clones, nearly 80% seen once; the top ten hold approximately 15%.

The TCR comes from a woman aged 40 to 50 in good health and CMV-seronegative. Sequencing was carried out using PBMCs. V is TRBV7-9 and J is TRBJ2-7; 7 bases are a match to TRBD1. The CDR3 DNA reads TGTGCCAGCAGCGGGGGACAGATGTCCTACGAGCAGTACTTC. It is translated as CASSGGQMSYEQYF. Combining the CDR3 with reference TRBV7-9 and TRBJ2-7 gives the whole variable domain DTGVSQNPRHKITKRGQNVTFRCDPISEHNRLYWYRQTLGQGPEFLTYFQNEAQLEKSRLLSDRFSAERPKGSFSTLEIQRTEQGDSAMYLCASSGGQMSYEQYFGPGTRLTVT.